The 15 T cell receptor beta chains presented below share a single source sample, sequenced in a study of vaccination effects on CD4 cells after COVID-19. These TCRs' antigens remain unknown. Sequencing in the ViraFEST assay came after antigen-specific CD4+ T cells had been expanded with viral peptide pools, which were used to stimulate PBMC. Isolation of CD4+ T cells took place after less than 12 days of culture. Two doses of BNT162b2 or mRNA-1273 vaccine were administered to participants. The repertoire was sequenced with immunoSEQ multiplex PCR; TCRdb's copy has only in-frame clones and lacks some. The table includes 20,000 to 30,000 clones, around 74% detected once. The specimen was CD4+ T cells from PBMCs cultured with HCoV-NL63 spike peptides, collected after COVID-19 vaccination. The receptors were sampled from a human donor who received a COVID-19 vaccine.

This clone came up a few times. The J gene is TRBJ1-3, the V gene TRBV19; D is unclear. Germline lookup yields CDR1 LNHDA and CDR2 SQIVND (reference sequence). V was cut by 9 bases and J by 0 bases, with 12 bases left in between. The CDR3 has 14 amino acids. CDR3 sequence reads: CASLGRNSGNTIYF. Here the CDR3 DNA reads TGTGCCAGCTTAGGACGGAACTCTGGAAACACCATATATTTT.

The DNA for the CDR3 is TGTGCCAGCAGTATCTTTAATTCACCCCTCCACTTT. It is translated as CASSIFNSPLHF. The rearrangement links TRBV27 to TRBJ1-6, with D unclear. Germline V lookup: CDR1 MNHEY, CDR2 SMNVEV (reference sequence). The CDR3 contains 12 residues. V was cut by 5 bases and J by 6 bases, with 5 bases left in between.

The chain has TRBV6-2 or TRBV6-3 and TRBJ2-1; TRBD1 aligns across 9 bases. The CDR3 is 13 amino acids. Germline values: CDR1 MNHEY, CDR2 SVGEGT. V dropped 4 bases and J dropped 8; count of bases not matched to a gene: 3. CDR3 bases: TGTGCCAGCAGTTCCGGGACAGGGCATGAGCAGTTCTTC. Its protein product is CASSSGTGHEQFF.

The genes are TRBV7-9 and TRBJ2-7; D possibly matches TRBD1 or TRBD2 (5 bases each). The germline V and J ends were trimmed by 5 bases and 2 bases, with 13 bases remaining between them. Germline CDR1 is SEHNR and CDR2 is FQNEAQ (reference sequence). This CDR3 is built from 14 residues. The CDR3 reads CASSPGTGPYEQYF. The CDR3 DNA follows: TGTGCCAGCAGCCCAGGGACGGGTCCCTACGAGCAGTACTTC.

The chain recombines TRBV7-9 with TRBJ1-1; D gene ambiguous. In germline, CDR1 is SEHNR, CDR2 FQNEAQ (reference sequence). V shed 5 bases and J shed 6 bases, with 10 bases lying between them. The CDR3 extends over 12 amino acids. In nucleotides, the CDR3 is TGTGCCAGCAGCCTACCAGAATCTGAAGCTTTCTTT. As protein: CASSLPESEAFF.

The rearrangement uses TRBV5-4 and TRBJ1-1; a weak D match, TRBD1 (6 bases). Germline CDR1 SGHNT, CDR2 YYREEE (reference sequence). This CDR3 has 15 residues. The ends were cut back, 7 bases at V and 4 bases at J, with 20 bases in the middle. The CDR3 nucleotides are TGTGCCAGCGGGGGGGCGGAGGGGAGTATCACTGAAGCTTTCTTT. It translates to CASGGAEGSITEAFF. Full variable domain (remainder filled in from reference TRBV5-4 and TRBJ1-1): ETGVTQSPTHLIKTRGQQVTLRCSSQSGHNTVSWYQQALGQGPQFIFQYYREEENGRGNFPPRFSGLQFPNYSSELNVNALELDDSALYLCASGGAEGSITEAFFGQGTRLTVV.

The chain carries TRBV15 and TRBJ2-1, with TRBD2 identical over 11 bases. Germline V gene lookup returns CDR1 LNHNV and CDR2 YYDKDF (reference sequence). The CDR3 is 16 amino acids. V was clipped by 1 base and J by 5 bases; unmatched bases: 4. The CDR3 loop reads CATSRVAGGPNNEQFF. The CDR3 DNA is TGTGCCACCAGCAGAGTAGCGGGAGGGCCGAACAATGAGCAGTTCTTC.

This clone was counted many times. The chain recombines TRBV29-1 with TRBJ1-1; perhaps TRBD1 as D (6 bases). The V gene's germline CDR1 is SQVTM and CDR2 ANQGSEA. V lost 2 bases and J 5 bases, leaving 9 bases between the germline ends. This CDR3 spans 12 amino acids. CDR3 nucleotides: TGCAGCGTTGAAAACACAGGGACTGAAGCTTTCTTT. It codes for CSVENTGTEAFF.

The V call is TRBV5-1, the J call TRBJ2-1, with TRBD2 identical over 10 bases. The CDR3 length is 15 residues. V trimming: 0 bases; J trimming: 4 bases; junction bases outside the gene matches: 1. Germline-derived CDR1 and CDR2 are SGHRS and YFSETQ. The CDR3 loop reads CASSLGTSGYNEQFF. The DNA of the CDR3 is TGCGCCAGCAGCTTGGGGACTAGCGGTTACAATGAGCAGTTCTTC. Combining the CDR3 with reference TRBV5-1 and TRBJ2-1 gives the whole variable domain KAGVTQTPRYLIKTRGQQVTLSCSPISGHRSVSWYQQTPGQGLQFLFEYFSETQRNKGNFPGRFSGRQFSNSRSEMNVSTLELGDSALYLCASSLGTSGYNEQFFGPGTRLTVL.

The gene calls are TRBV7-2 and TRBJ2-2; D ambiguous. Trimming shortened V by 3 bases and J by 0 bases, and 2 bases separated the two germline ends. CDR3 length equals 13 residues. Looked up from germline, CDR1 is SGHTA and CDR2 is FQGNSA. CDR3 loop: CASSLSNTGELFF. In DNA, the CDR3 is TGTGCCAGCAGCTTGTCGAACACCGGGGAGCTGTTTTTT.

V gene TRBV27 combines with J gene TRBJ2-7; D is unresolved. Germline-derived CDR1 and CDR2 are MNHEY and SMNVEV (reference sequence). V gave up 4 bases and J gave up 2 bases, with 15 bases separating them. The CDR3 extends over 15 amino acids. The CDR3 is CASSYTPVNAYEQYF. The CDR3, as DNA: TGTGCCAGCAGTTACACCCCCGTAAATGCCTACGAGCAGTACTTC.

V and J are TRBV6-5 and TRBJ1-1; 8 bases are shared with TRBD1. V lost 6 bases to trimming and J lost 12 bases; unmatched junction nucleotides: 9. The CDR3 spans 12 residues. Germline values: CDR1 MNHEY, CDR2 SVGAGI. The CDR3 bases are TGTGCCAGCAGCGCTGGGCCAGGGGGCACTTTCTTT. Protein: CASSAGPGGTFF.

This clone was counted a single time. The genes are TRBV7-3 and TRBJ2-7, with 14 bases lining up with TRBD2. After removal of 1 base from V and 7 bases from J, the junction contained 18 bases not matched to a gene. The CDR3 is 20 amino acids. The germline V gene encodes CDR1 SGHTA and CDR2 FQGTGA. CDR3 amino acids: CASSLRTPGLAGGRAPEQYF. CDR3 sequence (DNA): TGTGCCAGCAGCTTAAGGACCCCTGGACTAGCGGGGGGCCGTGCACCGGAGCAGTACTTC.

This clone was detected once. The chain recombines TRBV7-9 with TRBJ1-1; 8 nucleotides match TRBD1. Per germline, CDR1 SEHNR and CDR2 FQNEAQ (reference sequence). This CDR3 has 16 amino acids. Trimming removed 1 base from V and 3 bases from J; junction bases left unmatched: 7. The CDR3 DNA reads TGTGCCAGCAGCTTAGGGCAGGGGGCCTTAGACACTGAAGCTTTCTTT. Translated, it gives CASSLGQGALDTEAFF.

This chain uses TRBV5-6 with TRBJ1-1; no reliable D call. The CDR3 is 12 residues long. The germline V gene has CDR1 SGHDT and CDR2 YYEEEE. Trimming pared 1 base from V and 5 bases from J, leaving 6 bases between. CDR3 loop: CASSLIGTEAFF. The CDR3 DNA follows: TGTGCCAGCAGCTTGATCGGTACTGAAGCTTTCTTT.